This TCR beta chain was sequenced for a study of T cell changes during pregnancy in multiple sclerosis. The repertoire was sequenced with immunoSEQ multiplex PCR; TCRdb's copy has only in-frame clones and lacks some. Of approximately 71,000 clones listed, 85% to 95% are singletons. Remarks on this clone: Other nucleotide sequences from this sample produce the same CDR3.

This receptor was identified in a female donor with multiple sclerosis, enrolled in a pregnancy study. The sequenced sample was peripheral blood, obtained in the third trimester of pregnancy.

CDR3 in amino acids: CASSSGSTDTQYF. In DNA form, the CDR3 reads TGTGCCAGCAGTTCAGGGAGCACAGATACGCAGTATTTT. The J gene is TRBJ2-3, the V gene TRBV28, with D tentatively TRBD1 (5 bases). The CDR3 spans 13 residues. V gave up 4 bases and J gave up 0 bases, with 5 bases separating them. Germline values: CDR1 MDHEN, CDR2 SYDVKM.